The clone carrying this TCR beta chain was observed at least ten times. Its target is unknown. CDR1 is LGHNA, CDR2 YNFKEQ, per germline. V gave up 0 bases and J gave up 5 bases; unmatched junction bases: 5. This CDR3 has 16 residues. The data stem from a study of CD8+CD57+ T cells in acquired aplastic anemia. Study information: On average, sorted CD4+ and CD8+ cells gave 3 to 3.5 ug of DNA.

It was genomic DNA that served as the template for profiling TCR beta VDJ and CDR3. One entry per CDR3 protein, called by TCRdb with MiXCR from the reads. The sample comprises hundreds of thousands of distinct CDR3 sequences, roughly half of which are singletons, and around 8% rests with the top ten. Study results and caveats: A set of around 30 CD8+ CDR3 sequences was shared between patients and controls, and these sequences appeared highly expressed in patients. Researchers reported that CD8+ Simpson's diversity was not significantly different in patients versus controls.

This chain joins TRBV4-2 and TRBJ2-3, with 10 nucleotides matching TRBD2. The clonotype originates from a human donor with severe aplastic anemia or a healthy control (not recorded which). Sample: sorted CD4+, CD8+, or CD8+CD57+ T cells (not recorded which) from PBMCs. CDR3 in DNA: TGTGCCAGCAGCCAAGAAGCGGGGGGGCAGAGAGATACGCAGTATTTT. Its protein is CASSQEAGGQRDTQYF.